The 10 T cell receptor beta chains listed next were all sequenced from one sample in a study of cytomegalovirus exposure and HLA in healthy donors. Here immunoSEQ multiplex PCR was the method, and the copy in TCRdb shows in-frame clones only, minus some. Of approximately 70,000 clones in the sample, 85% to 95% were seen once. The sample was PBMCs. These receptors all stem from a young woman in good health and CMV-seropositive.

This chain uses TRBV4-3 with TRBJ1-2; D is possibly TRBD1 (6 bases). Germline V gene sequence: CDR1 LGHNA, CDR2 YSLEER. V shed 1 base and J shed 3 bases, with 15 bases lying between them. This CDR3 comprises 16 residues. The CDR3: CASSQASVNRDYGYTF. The CDR3 coding sequence is TGCGCCAGCAGCCAAGCTTCGGTGAACAGGGACTATGGCTACACCTTC.

V usage is TRBV5-1 and J usage is TRBJ2-3, with 8 bases matching TRBD2. Per germline, CDR1 SGHRS and CDR2 YFSETQ. Germline trimming cut 0 bases from V and 6 bases from J; bases unmatched to any gene: 15. The CDR3 totals 18 residues. DNA of the CDR3: TGCGCCAGCAGCTTGGCGGGACTACCCGGGGGGGCTGGGGATACGCAGTATTTT. Translated: CASSLAGLPGGAGDTQYF.

The V and J genes are TRBV5-1 and TRBJ1-1; D gene unclear. Trimming pared 9 bases from V and 1 base from J, leaving 13 bases between. Germline V gene data show CDR1 as SGHRS and CDR2 as YFSETQ. There are 13 residues in the CDR3. CDR3 sequence reads: CATARIQNTEAFF. In DNA form, the CDR3 reads TGCGCCACCGCGCGTATCCAGAACACTGAAGCTTTCTTT.

The rearrangement uses TRBV28 and TRBJ2-1; a possible D gene is TRBD2 (6 bases). The CDR3 covers 14 residues. Germline V CDR1 and CDR2: MDHEN, SYDVKM. The germline V and J ends were trimmed by 8 bases and 8 bases, with 19 bases remaining between them. CDR3 DNA: TGTGCCAGCCACTGGAGGGGAAGCAAGGATGAGCAGTTCTTC. Residues: CASHWRGSKDEQFF. The full variable domain, with the rest looked up from reference TRBV28 and TRBJ2-1, is DVKVTQSSRYLVKRTGEKVFLECVQDMDHENMFWYRQDPGLGLRLIYFSYDVKMKEKGDIPEGYSVSREKKERFSLILESASTNQTSMYLCASHWRGSKDEQFFGPGTRLTVL.

The gene calls are TRBV29-1 and TRBJ2-2, with D maybe TRBD1 (5 bases). CDR3 length: 13 amino acids. Germline CDR1 reads SQVTM; CDR2 reads ANQGSEA. Deletions cut 4 bases from V and 5 bases from J, with 11 bases between. In DNA, the CDR3 is TGCAGCGTTGCTAGGGGCCTAACCGGGGAGCTGTTTTTT. As protein: CSVARGLTGELFF.

The sample holds one count of this clone. CDR3 coding DNA: TGTGCCAGCAGCTCGGGAGGGCCCGTTTACAATGAGCAGTTCTTC. It translates to CASSSGGPVYNEQFF. This chain joins TRBV7-6 and TRBJ2-1; 8 positions match TRBD2. Germline lookup yields CDR1 SGHVS and CDR2 FNYEAQ. This CDR3 has 15 residues. The ends lost 4 bases at V and 4 bases at J; junction bases unmatched: 6.

CDR3 region: CASSYVGQSYNEQFF. CDR3 in DNA: TGTGCCAGCAGTTACGTGGGACAGTCCTACAATGAGCAGTTCTTC. The chain links TRBV6-5 to TRBJ2-1; 7 bases are shared with TRBD1. CDR1 and CDR2 from the germline V gene are MNHEY and SVGAGI. CDR3 length: 15 amino acids. J lost 1 base, V lost 2 bases, and 2 bases had no gene match.

The gene calls are TRBV5-8 and TRBJ1-1; D might be TRBD1 (5 bases). V was cut by 3 bases and J by 4 bases, with 16 bases left in between. The germline CDR1 and CDR2 sequences are SGHTS and YDEGEE. The CDR3 consists of 15 residues. Written as DNA, the CDR3 is TGTGCCAGCAGCTCACAGACAGTTTTGGGCACTGAAGCTTTCTTT. It yields the protein CASSSQTVLGTEAFF.

For this clone: Compared with germline, one end of the junction differs, possibly owing to a read error. The V and J genes are TRBV29-1 and TRBJ1-2; 7 nucleotides align to TRBD1. This CDR3 is built from 13 residues. Germline CDR1 SQVTM, CDR2 ANQGSEA. DNA for the CDR3: TGCAGCGTTGAGACAGGGCCTAATTATGGCTACACCTTC. Encoded protein: CSVETGPNYGYTF.

For the CDR3, the DNA is TGTGCCAGCAGGCCCTCGACAGGATACTACACCGGGGAGCTGTTTTTT. Amino acids: CASRPSTGYYTGELFF. The rearrangement links TRBV9 to TRBJ2-2, with D perhaps matching TRBD1 (6 bases). The CDR3 is 16 residues long. Trimming removed 5 bases from V and 3 bases from J, with 17 bases in between. Germline loops: CDR1 SGDLS, CDR2 YYNGEE.